This TCR beta chain was recovered during a study of T-cell reconstitution after alpha-beta-depleted transplantation in children. Whole-study results and caveats: Alpha-beta T cells about two months after transplant reportedly derived from several hundred expanded graft clones. Certain patients had high TCRbeta diversity at day 60, and it came from recipient T cells and thymic progenitors that survived. Diversity and T-cell counts at one year after transplant derived mostly from new T cells.

Germline V CDR1 and CDR2: SQVTM, ANQGSEA. The V gene end was trimmed by 5 bases and the J gene end by 8 bases; junction bases not matched to a gene: 15. The CDR3 runs 15 residues. Unique molecular identifiers tagged the TCRbeta library. TCRdb itself ran the PCR reads through MiXCR, one entry per CDR3 protein. The table shows more than 200,000 distinct CDR3 sequences, with about 23% occurring only once. This clonotype was seen ten or more times. Its antigen is unknown. Sequenced here: PBMCs, sampled before TCRalphabeta/CD19-depleted stem cell transplant. This sequence joins TRBV29-1 and TRBJ2-1; 7 nucleotides match TRBD2. This receptor was taken from a girl aged 2 to 9 with Fanconi anemia, due to receive a stem cell transplant. The CDR3 bases are TGCAGCGTTAATGGTTTTCGAGGCGGGAGTGATGAGCAGTTCTTC. This codes for CSVNGFRGGSDEQFF.